This T cell receptor (beta chain) came from a study of PD-1 blockade in classical Hodgkin lymphoma. Whole-study findings and limits: Prior therapy or disease activity may underlie the repertoire differences, whose causes remain undefined.

As to this clone: Antigen: not known.

TCRdb keeps only in-frame clones here, not all; method: immunoSEQ multiplex PCR. In the table there are about 15,000 clones, around 90% of which are singletons. Time point indicated: cycle 4 day 1 (C4D1), after 6 weeks of nivolumab. Each patient experienced a relapse that followed autologous stem cell transplantation, and brentuximab vedotin exposure varied. Magnetic negative selection isolated CD8+ T cells from thawed PBMCs. The receptor's source is a human donor with classical Hodgkin lymphoma. Sequencing used CD8+ T cells from blood, obtained before the fourth cycle of nivolumab.

For the CDR3, the DNA is TGTGCCAGCAGCCAAGGCTCGACAGCAGCCAAAAACATTCAGTACTTC. Protein: CASSQGSTAAKNIQYF. The chain carries TRBV4-2 and TRBJ2-4; the D gene is possibly TRBD1 (5 bases). Germline V gives CDR1 LGHNA, CDR2 YNFKEQ. The CDR3 has 16 amino acids. V gave up 1 base and J gave up 0 bases, with 10 bases separating them.